The next 20 T cell receptor beta chains were all read from a single sample in a study of PD-1 blockade in classical Hodgkin lymphoma. Sequenced by immunoSEQ multiplex PCR; TCRdb stores in-frame clones only, minus some. Counted here are around 25,000 clones, roughly four fifths occurring once; the ten biggest clones make up around 10%. Each patient relapsed following autologous stem cell transplantation, and prior brentuximab vedotin exposure differed. The sample here was peripheral blood mononuclear cells (PBMCs), taken before the second cycle of nivolumab. All receptors come from a human donor with classical Hodgkin lymphoma.

This chain links TRBV7-6 with TRBJ2-5; D uncertain. The CDR3 is 11 residues long. The germline V gene has CDR1 SGHVS and CDR2 FNYEAQ. Trimming left V 5 bases short and J 3 bases short, with 4 bases between. The CDR3 sequence is CASSAEETQYF. In DNA, the CDR3 is TGTGCCAGCAGCGCTGAAGAGACCCAGTACTTC.

This clone was detected only once. This chain joins TRBV27 and TRBJ2-1; D is undetermined. Trimming cost V 4 bases and J 8 bases, with 9 bases left between them. This CDR3 spans 12 amino acids. Germline CDR1 and CDR2: MNHEY and SMNVEV (reference sequence). The CDR3 DNA is TGTGCCAGCAGTTCCTTCAGGCATGAGCAGTTCTTC. It translates to CASSSFRHEQFF.

This clone was counted only a few times. The germline gene is not matched at one end of the junction; a read error may be the cause. This chain uses TRBV4-2 with TRBJ2-4, with 8 nucleotides matching TRBD1. CDR3 length: 11 residues. Looked up from germline, CDR1 is LGHNA and CDR2 is YNFKEQ. The CDR3: CASSLPDRVFF. As DNA, the CDR3 is TGTGCCAGCAGCCTCCCGGACAGGGTATTTTTC.

The chain links TRBV29-1 to TRBJ1-2, with D possibly matching TRBD1 (6 bases). Germline V lookup: CDR1 SQVTM, CDR2 ANQGSEA. CDR3 length: 13 residues. Trimming shortened V by 0 bases and J by 6 bases, and 11 bases separated the two germline ends. CDR3 coding DNA: TGCAGCGTTGAAGATCTGGGGGCTAATGGCTACACCTTC. It encodes CSVEDLGANGYTF.

The gene calls are TRBV28 and TRBJ1-4, with D possibly matching TRBD1 (5 bases). Trimming left V 2 bases short and J 0 bases short, with 22 bases between. Germline lookup yields CDR1 MDHEN and CDR2 SYDVKM. This CDR3 contains 20 residues. The CDR3 region has the DNA TGTGCCAGCAGTTTAAGACAAGTAAGGCAGGGATACACAACTAATGAAAAACTGTTTTTT. Its translation is CASSLRQVRQGYTTNEKLFF.

The chain is built from TRBV7-2 and TRBJ2-5, with D uncertain. CDR3 length: 13 residues. V dropped 5 bases and J dropped 0 bases, with 7 bases sitting between them. Germline CDR1 SGHTA, CDR2 FQGNSA. CDR3 nucleotides: TGTGCCAGCAGCGCCGGATACCAAGAGACCCAGTACTTC. Protein product: CASSAGYQETQYF.

This clone occurred once. The chain uses TRBV10-2 and TRBJ1-2; perhaps TRBD1 as D (6 bases). V lost 6 bases and J 4 bases, leaving 9 bases between the germline ends. The CDR3 is 12 amino acids. CDR1 is WSHSY and CDR2 is SAAADI in the germline V gene. Written as DNA, the CDR3 is TGCGCCAGCAGGAAGGACAGCTATGGCTACACCTTC. Translation gives CASRKDSYGYTF.

CDR3 residues: CASSIVQPTGELFF. The CDR3 region has the DNA TGTGCCAGTAGTATAGTGCAGCCCACCGGGGAGCTGTTTTTT. The chain employs TRBV19 and TRBJ2-2; D unclear. There are 14 residues in the CDR3. The germline V gene encodes CDR1 LNHDA and CDR2 SQIVND (reference sequence). V shed 1 base and J shed 4 bases, with 7 bases lying between them.

The rearrangement uses TRBV11-3 and TRBJ2-3, with TRBD2 matching over 8 bases. With 5 bases clipped from V and 5 bases from J, the junction kept 6 bases outside the gene matches. The length of the CDR3 is 14 residues. The germline V gene has CDR1 SGHNT and CDR2 YENEEA. This CDR3 reads CASSLTAGVDTQYF. DNA for the CDR3: TGTGCCAGCAGCCTCACAGCGGGGGTAGATACGCAGTATTTT.

This chain links TRBV10-3 with TRBJ2-3; TRBD2 is a possible D gene (5 bases). From germline, CDR1 is ENHRY and CDR2 SYGVKD. The CDR3 consists of 11 residues. Trimming cost V 4 bases and J 12 bases, with 11 bases left between them. CDR3: CAISAGESQYF. As DNA, the CDR3 is TGTGCCATCAGTGCCGGGGAATCCCAGTATTTT.

This sequence joins TRBV19 and TRBJ1-6; D is undetermined. Trimming removed 1 base from V and 8 bases from J, with 15 bases in between. The CDR3 consists of 16 residues. Germline assignment: CDR1 LNHDA and CDR2 SQIVND (reference sequence). The DNA for the CDR3 is TGTGCCAGTAGTATAGTATCCCAAACTTGGGATTCACCCCTCCACTTT. Its protein is CASSIVSQTWDSPLHF.

The V and J genes are TRBV27 and TRBJ2-1; 14 nucleotides align to TRBD2. The V segment lost 6 bases and the J segment 7 bases; nucleotides outside the gene matches: 2. This CDR3 has 14 residues. Looked up from germline, CDR1 is MNHEY and CDR2 is SMNVEV (reference sequence). The CDR3 protein is CASRGLAGVNEQFF. CDR3 coding DNA: TGTGCCAGCAGGGGACTAGCGGGGGTAAATGAGCAGTTCTTC.

A few counts support this clone. The same CDR3 is also encoded by other DNA sequences in this sample. The V call is TRBV7-2, the J call TRBJ1-5; D unresolved. CDR3 length equals 13 residues. Looked up from germline, CDR1 is SGHTA and CDR2 is FQGNSA. Deletions cut 2 bases from V and 1 base from J, with 3 bases between. CDR3 bases: TGTGCCAGCAGCTTAAGCAGCAATCAGCCCCAGCATTTT. Translating it yields CASSLSSNQPQHF.

The CDR3, as DNA: TGTGCCAGTAGCCCTGGGACTAGCGCATACAATGAGCAGTTCTTC. Translated, it gives CASSPGTSAYNEQFF. The chain combines TRBV19 with TRBJ2-1; 10 bases map to TRBD2. With 6 bases clipped from V and 4 bases from J, the junction kept 6 bases outside the gene matches. This CDR3 spans 15 amino acids. CDR1 is LNHDA, CDR2 SQIVND, per germline (reference sequence).

The rearrangement joins TRBV4-3 to TRBJ1-1; D is undetermined. Germline V gives CDR1 LGHNA, CDR2 YSLEER. Trimming left V 1 base short and J 0 bases short, with 12 bases between. The CDR3 runs to 16 residues. In DNA form, the CDR3 reads TGCGCCAGCAGCCAAGCTTGGACGGAACTGAACACTGAAGCTTTCTTT. As protein: CASSQAWTELNTEAFF.

The chain links TRBV6-5 to TRBJ1-5; D not resolved. The CDR3 has 15 residues. V lost 6 bases and J 1 base, leaving 13 bases between the germline ends. Germline values: CDR1 MNHEY, CDR2 SVGAGI. CDR3 protein: CASSWNHASNQPQHF. Here the CDR3 DNA reads TGTGCCAGCAGCTGGAACCATGCCAGCAATCAGCCCCAGCATTTT.

The genes are TRBV4-3 and TRBJ2-1; tentatively, D is TRBD2 (6 bases). From germline, CDR1 is LGHNA and CDR2 YSLEER. This CDR3 region has 15 residues. The V end lost 6 bases, the J end lost 0 bases, and 12 bases lay between the germline ends. The CDR3 DNA is TGCGCCAGCAGGGTAGCGGTAGCCTCCTACAATGAGCAGTTCTTC. Translated: CASRVAVASYNEQFF.

The rearrangement links TRBV30 to TRBJ1-2; D may be TRBD1 (6 bases). This CDR3 is 13 amino acids long. Looked up from germline, CDR1 is GTSNPN and CDR2 is SVGIG (reference sequence). Trimming took 1 base from V and 4 from J, leaving 10 bases between them. CDR3 DNA sequence: TGTGCCTGGAGTGACGGGACATCCTATGGCTACACCTTC. It specifies CAWSDGTSYGYTF.

The chain uses TRBV7-8 and TRBJ1-4; 9 positions match TRBD1. Germline V CDR1 and CDR2: SGHVS, FQNEAQ. The CDR3 is 20 residues long. With V trimmed by 2 bases and J by 0 bases, 13 bases remained unmatched. The CDR3, as DNA: TGTGCCAGCAGCTTATCGGAGCGGGACAGGGAGGGGGCAACTAATGAAAAACTGTTTTTT. Its protein product is CASSLSERDREGATNEKLFF.

The chain uses TRBV4-3 and TRBJ1-1; 7 bases are shared with TRBD1. Germline CDR1 and CDR2: LGHNA and YSLEER. V was clipped by 5 bases and J by 4 bases; unmatched bases: 10. The CDR3 is made up of 15 amino acids. CDR3 nucleotide sequence: TGCGCCAGCAGCGGTTGGGGACAGATGATCACTGAAGCTTTCTTT. Amino acids: CASSGWGQMITEAFF.